The rows below give T cell receptor beta chains drawn from one sample of a study of blood T cell repertoires in COVID-19. Profiled with immunoSEQ multiplex PCR; TCRdb holds only in-frame clones, not every one. The table shows some 220,000 clones, with roughly 84% occurring only once. The source material was peripheral blood. These receptors all come from a man aged 50 or older with active or convalescent COVID-19. CDR3s include the opening cysteine and the closing phenylalanine or tryptophan. A D gene is named only where the DNA matches it firmly. Clone size is given for some rows only: seen once, a few or many times, or a class if the clone is expanded.

d_call: TRBD1; j_call: TRBJ1-4; clone_size: -; v_call: TRBV13; cdr3_aa: CASSHQGAPNEKLFF; cdr3_nt: TGTGCCAGCAGCCACCAGGGGGCTCCTAATGAAAAACTGTTTTTT
d_call: -; j_call: TRBJ1-2; clone_size: -; v_call: TRBV28; cdr3_aa: CASSFPTQGDYGYTF; cdr3_nt: TGTGCCAGCAGTTTTCCTACACAGGGAGACTATGGCTACACCTTC
d_call: TRBD2; j_call: TRBJ2-5; clone_size: once; v_call: TRBV7-9; cdr3_aa: CASSLGLAGGETQYF; cdr3_nt: TGTGCCAGCAGCTTAGGACTAGCGGGTGGTGAGACCCAGTACTTC
d_call: TRBD1; j_call: TRBJ1-3; clone_size: -; v_call: TRBV4-3; cdr3_aa: CASSQATGAGNTIYF; cdr3_nt: TGCGCCAGCAGCCAAGCCACAGGGGCTGGAAACACCATATATTTT
d_call: -; j_call: TRBJ1-6; clone_size: -; v_call: TRBV4-1; cdr3_aa: CASSQDLNSPLHF; cdr3_nt: TGCGCCAGCAGCCAAGATCTTAATTCACCCCTCCACTTT
d_call: TRBD2; j_call: TRBJ2-1; clone_size: -; v_call: TRBV5-1; cdr3_aa: CASSFLSASGSEQFF; cdr3_nt: TGCGCCAGCAGCTTCCTTTCTGCTAGCGGGAGTGAGCAGTTCTTC
d_call: TRBD2; j_call: TRBJ2-1; clone_size: -; v_call: TRBV29-1; cdr3_aa: CSVPRVASGTYNEQFF; cdr3_nt: TGCAGCGTCCCAAGGGTGGCTAGCGGGACCTACAATGAGCAGTTCTTC
d_call: TRBD1; j_call: TRBJ1-2; clone_size: -; v_call: TRBV6-2/TRBV6-3; cdr3_aa: CASSYSDRAGSYGYTF; cdr3_nt: TGTGCCAGCAGTTACTCAGACAGGGCCGGCTCCTATGGCTACACCTTC
d_call: -; j_call: TRBJ1-1; clone_size: -; v_call: TRBV6-2/TRBV6-3; cdr3_aa: CASSPDRPINTEAFF; cdr3_nt: TGTGCCAGCAGTCCCGACAGGCCAATCAACACTGAAGCTTTCTTT
d_call: TRBD1; j_call: TRBJ1-1; clone_size: -; v_call: TRBV13; cdr3_aa: CASSPRLDRVFGTEAFF; cdr3_nt: TGTGCCAGCAGCCCCCGCTTGGACAGGGTTTTCGGCACTGAAGCTTTCTTT
d_call: TRBD1; j_call: TRBJ2-1; clone_size: few; v_call: TRBV19; cdr3_aa: CASSIDRVKIF; cdr3_nt: TGTGCCAGTAGTATTGACAGGGTGAAGATCTTC
d_call: -; j_call: TRBJ1-2; clone_size: -; v_call: TRBV6-5; cdr3_aa: CASREGPTHYGYTF; cdr3_nt: TGTGCCAGCAGGGAGGGCCCGACCCACTATGGCTACACCTTC
d_call: -; j_call: TRBJ2-5; clone_size: -; v_call: TRBV24-1; cdr3_aa: CATSDGSRETQYF; cdr3_nt: TGTGCCACCAGTGATGGGAGCCGGGAGACCCAGTACTTC
d_call: -; j_call: TRBJ2-7; clone_size: -; v_call: TRBV11-2; cdr3_aa: CASSSGQASYEQYF; cdr3_nt: TGTGCCAGCAGCTCCGGACAAGCCTCCTACGAGCAGTACTTC
d_call: TRBD1; j_call: TRBJ1-5; clone_size: -; v_call: TRBV23-1; cdr3_aa: CASRQGQLNQPQHF; cdr3_nt: TGCGCCAGCAGACAGGGACAGCTCAATCAGCCCCAGCATTTT
d_call: -; j_call: TRBJ2-5; clone_size: -; v_call: TRBV11-2; cdr3_aa: CASSFTSIGETQYF; cdr3_nt: TGTGCCAGCAGCTTTACTAGTATAGGGGAGACCCAGTACTTC
d_call: TRBD1; j_call: TRBJ1-1; clone_size: -; v_call: TRBV18; cdr3_aa: CASSQGTGMNTEAFF; cdr3_nt: TGTGCCAGCTCACAGGGGACAGGGATGAACACTGAAGCTTTCTTT
d_call: -; j_call: TRBJ2-7; clone_size: -; v_call: TRBV7-8; cdr3_aa: CASSLWGGEQYF; cdr3_nt: TGTGCCAGCAGCTTATGGGGCGGCGAGCAGTACTTC
d_call: TRBD1; j_call: TRBJ2-7; clone_size: -; v_call: TRBV18; cdr3_aa: CASSPGTGGGTYEQYF; cdr3_nt: TGTGCCAGCTCACCTGGGACAGGGGGCGGTACCTACGAGCAGTACTTC
d_call: -; j_call: TRBJ2-3; clone_size: -; v_call: TRBV5-6; cdr3_aa: CASSLALVLTDTQYF; cdr3_nt: TGTGCCAGCAGCTTGGCCCTCGTCCTCACAGATACGCAGTATTTT
d_call: -; j_call: TRBJ2-7; clone_size: -; v_call: TRBV5-4; cdr3_aa: CASSLIAIAERTPHSYEQYF; cdr3_nt: TGTGCCAGCAGCTTGATCGCCATAGCGGAACGCACTCCTCATTCCTACGAGCAGTACTTC
d_call: -; j_call: TRBJ1-2; clone_size: once; v_call: TRBV24-1; cdr3_aa: CATSDPADYGYTF; cdr3_nt: TGTGCCACCAGTGATCCTGCAGACTATGGCTACACCTTC
d_call: TRBD2; j_call: TRBJ2-2; clone_size: -; v_call: TRBV6-5; cdr3_aa: CASSYRTSGGRELFF; cdr3_nt: TGTGCCAGCAGTTACCGGACTAGCGGGGGCAGGGAGCTGTTTTTT
d_call: TRBD2; j_call: TRBJ2-1; clone_size: -; v_call: TRBV28; cdr3_aa: CASSFRLAGSYNEQFF; cdr3_nt: TGTGCCAGCAGTTTTAGGCTAGCGGGGTCCTACAATGAGCAGTTCTTC
d_call: -; j_call: TRBJ1-2; clone_size: few; v_call: TRBV12-3/TRBV12-4; cdr3_aa: CASSPSGNYGYTF; cdr3_nt: TGTGCCAGCAGCCCCTCGGGGAACTATGGCTACACCTTC
d_call: TRBD1; j_call: TRBJ1-5; clone_size: once; v_call: TRBV6-6; cdr3_aa: CASSYTTGFNQPQHF; cdr3_nt: TGTGCCAGCAGTTACACGACAGGGTTCAATCAGCCCCAGCATTTT
d_call: -; j_call: TRBJ1-5; clone_size: -; v_call: TRBV7-8; cdr3_aa: CASSDAWQGPQHF; cdr3_nt: TGTGCCAGCAGCGACGCGTGGCAGGGGCCCCAGCATTTT
d_call: TRBD2; j_call: TRBJ2-7; clone_size: -; v_call: TRBV6-1; cdr3_aa: CASSERGSPSYEQYF; cdr3_nt: TGTGCCAGCAGTGAACGCGGGAGCCCCTCCTACGAGCAGTACTTC
d_call: -; j_call: TRBJ1-4; clone_size: -; v_call: TRBV28; cdr3_aa: CASRKARDEKLFF; cdr3_nt: TGTGCCAGCAGAAAAGCACGGGATGAAAAACTGTTTTTT
d_call: -; j_call: TRBJ2-2; clone_size: -; v_call: TRBV2; cdr3_aa: CASRPQTGNTGELFF; cdr3_nt: TGTGCCAGCAGACCCCAGACAGGGAACACCGGGGAGCTGTTTTTT
d_call: TRBD1; j_call: TRBJ1-2; clone_size: -; v_call: TRBV19; cdr3_aa: CASSFSSGTGTGYTF; cdr3_nt: TGTGCCAGTAGTTTCTCGTCCGGGACAGGGACTGGCTACACCTTC
d_call: TRBD1; j_call: TRBJ2-2; clone_size: few; v_call: TRBV28; cdr3_aa: CASSCRDRGGHGELFF; cdr3_nt: TGTGCCAGCAGTTGCCGGGACAGGGGGGGACACGGGGAGCTGTTTTTT
d_call: TRBD1; j_call: TRBJ1-2; clone_size: -; v_call: TRBV4-1; cdr3_aa: CASSQDWGQGNGYTF; cdr3_nt: TGCGCCAGCAGCCAAGATTGGGGACAGGGGAATGGCTACACCTTC
d_call: TRBD1; j_call: TRBJ2-7; clone_size: -; v_call: TRBV29-1; cdr3_aa: CSVEDRTGLNYEQYF; cdr3_nt: TGCAGCGTTGAAGACCGGACAGGGCTTAACTACGAGCAGTACTTC
d_call: -; j_call: TRBJ1-3; clone_size: -; v_call: TRBV12-3/TRBV12-4; cdr3_aa: CASSAGAGNTIYF; cdr3_nt: TGTGCCAGCAGTGCGGGGGCAGGAAACACCATATATTTT
d_call: -; j_call: TRBJ2-1; clone_size: -; v_call: TRBV19; cdr3_aa: CASGPRTEYNEQFF; cdr3_nt: TGTGCCAGCGGACCCCGGACAGAGTACAATGAGCAGTTCTTC
d_call: -; j_call: TRBJ2-7; clone_size: -; v_call: TRBV18; cdr3_aa: CASSPLRAIEQYF; cdr3_nt: TGTGCCAGCTCACCATTGCGGGCGATCGAGCAGTACTTC
d_call: TRBD2; j_call: TRBJ2-5; clone_size: once; v_call: TRBV7-9; cdr3_aa: CASRLSFGLAGETQYF; cdr3_nt: TGTGCCAGCAGGTTATCCTTCGGACTAGCGGGTGAGACCCAGTACTTC
d_call: -; j_call: TRBJ2-2; clone_size: -; v_call: TRBV4-2; cdr3_aa: CASSQVVAADTGELFF; cdr3_nt: TGTGCCAGCAGCCAAGTGGTGGCGGCCGACACCGGGGAGCTGTTTTTT
d_call: -; j_call: TRBJ2-1; clone_size: -; v_call: TRBV11-3; cdr3_aa: CASSLGSQTYNEQFF; cdr3_nt: TGTGCCAGCAGCTTAGGGTCCCAGACCTACAATGAGCAGTTCTTC
d_call: TRBD1; j_call: TRBJ1-2; clone_size: -; v_call: TRBV19; cdr3_aa: CASSSKAGTVSLYGYTF; cdr3_nt: TGTGCCAGTAGTTCCAAAGCCGGGACAGTGAGCCTCTATGGCTACACCTTC
d_call: -; j_call: TRBJ1-2; clone_size: -; v_call: TRBV2; cdr3_aa: CASSGQVSIGPNGYTF; cdr3_nt: TGTGCCAGCAGTGGACAGGTCTCCATCGGCCCAAATGGCTACACCTTC
d_call: TRBD2; j_call: TRBJ2-5; clone_size: -; v_call: TRBV12-5; cdr3_aa: CASAFPGGETQYF; cdr3_nt: TGTGCTAGTGCCTTCCCGGGGGGGGAGACCCAGTACTTC
d_call: -; j_call: TRBJ1-6; clone_size: -; v_call: TRBV30; cdr3_aa: CAWSVTDSSPLHF; cdr3_nt: TGTGCCTGGAGTGTTACCGATAGCTCACCCCTCCACTTT
d_call: -; j_call: TRBJ1-5; clone_size: -; v_call: TRBV24-1; cdr3_aa: CATSEAGRGGQPQHF; cdr3_nt: TGTGCCACCAGTGAAGCCGGGCGTGGAGGGCAGCCCCAGCATTTT
d_call: TRBD1; j_call: TRBJ1-2; clone_size: -; v_call: TRBV18; cdr3_aa: CASSPIQGDLSGYTF; cdr3_nt: TGTGCCAGCTCACCAATACAGGGGGATCTTTCTGGCTACACCTTC
d_call: -; j_call: TRBJ2-1; clone_size: -; v_call: TRBV7-3; cdr3_aa: CASSLLGQSTYNEQFF; cdr3_nt: TGTGCCAGCAGCTTATTAGGACAAAGCACCTACAATGAGCAGTTCTTC
d_call: TRBD1; j_call: TRBJ2-3; clone_size: -; v_call: TRBV18; cdr3_aa: CASSPPGQNTQYF; cdr3_nt: TGTGCCAGCTCACCACCGGGACAGAATACGCAGTATTTT
d_call: -; j_call: TRBJ1-6; clone_size: -; v_call: TRBV5-6; cdr3_aa: CASSYRVGNSPLHF; cdr3_nt: TGTGCCAGCAGCTACAGGGTAGGGAATTCACCCCTCCACTTT
d_call: TRBD1; j_call: TRBJ1-5; clone_size: -; v_call: TRBV19; cdr3_aa: CASSMVGKSRGDQPQHF; cdr3_nt: TGTGCCAGTAGTATGGTGGGGAAGTCCAGGGGGGATCAGCCCCAGCATTTT